This TCR beta chain was captured in a study of blood T cell repertoires in COVID-19. Study in general: The United States, Italy and Spain provided the acute and convalescent COVID-19 samples.

Original handling: Amplification from reference gene primers served as the basis for estimated nucleated cell counts. Produced via immunoSEQ multiplex PCR; TCRdb's table is partial and in-frame only. From that table come the V and J calls and clone size; the DNA was used to work out D and trimming. Of roughly 280,000 clones listed, 80% to 90% are singletons. This CDR3 is built from 13 residues. This clone showed up many times. This chain connects TRBV12-2 to TRBJ2-1; the tabulated D call, TRBD2, remains unverified against the DNA. TRBV12-2 is deemed a pseudogene. The sequence was collected from a man aged 25 to 40 with active or convalescent COVID-19. Sequenced sample: peripheral blood. The CDR3 here is CASRFTVYNEQFF. The CDR3 region has the DNA TGTGCAAGTCGCTTCACGGTATACAATGAGCAGTTCTTC.